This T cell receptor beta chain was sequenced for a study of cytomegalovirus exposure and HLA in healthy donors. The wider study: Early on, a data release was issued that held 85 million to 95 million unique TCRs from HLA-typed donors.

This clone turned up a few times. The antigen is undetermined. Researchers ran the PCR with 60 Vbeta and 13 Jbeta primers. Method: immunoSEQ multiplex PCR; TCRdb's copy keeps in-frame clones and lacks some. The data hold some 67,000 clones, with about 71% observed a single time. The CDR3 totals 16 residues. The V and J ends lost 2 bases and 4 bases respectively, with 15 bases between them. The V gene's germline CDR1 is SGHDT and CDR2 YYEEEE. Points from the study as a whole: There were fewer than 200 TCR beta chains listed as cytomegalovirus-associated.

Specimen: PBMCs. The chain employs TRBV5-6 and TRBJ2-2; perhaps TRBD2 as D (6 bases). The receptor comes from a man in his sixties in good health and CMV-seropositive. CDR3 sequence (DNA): TGTGCCAGCAGCTTCTTAAGCGGGCAAACCACCGGGGAGCTGTTTTTT. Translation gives CASSFLSGQTTGELFF.